Shown below are 20 T cell receptor beta chains from a single sample sequenced in a study of shared clonotypes between healthy human individuals. The data were produced by immunoSEQ multiplex PCR, yet TCRdb's version contains in-frame clones alone and is incomplete. The sample contains some 500,000 clones, around 80% of which appear only once. Sequences were obtained from PBMCs. The receptor set was obtained from a woman aged 40 to 55 in good health. Some clones in this sample may be carry-over from other donors' samples.

J is TRBJ1-5 and V is TRBV19; D is perhaps TRBD1 (5 bases). The CDR3 spans 16 residues. Germline CDR1 LNHDA, CDR2 SQIVND (reference sequence). V lost 3 bases to trimming and J lost 2 bases, with 14 bases between them. CDR3 coding DNA: TGTGCCAGTAGTATTCGATTAGGGGTACGCAATCAGCCCCAGCATTTT. It is translated as CASSIRLGVRNQPQHF.

This chain connects TRBV5-8 to TRBJ1-5; the D is unclear. Between the trimmed V and J ends, which lost 0 bases and 0 bases, there was a span of 19 bases. The CDR3 length is 19 residues. Per germline, CDR1 SGHTS and CDR2 YDEGEE. CDR3 coding DNA: TGTGCCAGCAGCTTGGCGGGTGGAACAGACCTCCATAGCAATCAGCCCCAGCATTTT. Amino acid sequence: CASSLAGGTDLHSNQPQHF.

This clone was counted a single time. This chain uses TRBV5-1 with TRBJ2-5, with 11 nucleotides matching TRBD2. The CDR3 runs to 17 residues. The V gene end was trimmed by 0 bases and the J gene end by 2 bases; junction bases not matched to a gene: 6. Germline V gene data show CDR1 as SGHRS and CDR2 as YFSETQ. DNA of the CDR3: TGCGCCAGCAGCTTGGCCACTCTAGCGGGAGGACAAGAGACCCAGTACTTC. This encodes CASSLATLAGGQETQYF.

V and J are TRBV28 and TRBJ2-1; tentative D call: TRBD1 (6 bases). V lost 4 bases, J lost 6 bases, and 10 bases lay in between. The CDR3 consists of 13 residues. Germline V gene sequence: CDR1 MDHEN, CDR2 SYDVKM. The CDR3 region has the DNA TGTGCCAGCAGTTCCTGGGACACCAATGAGCAGTTCTTC. It specifies CASSSWDTNEQFF.

The chain couples TRBV28 to TRBJ2-7, with 7 bases matching TRBD1. This CDR3 spans 14 amino acids. Germline V gene sequence: CDR1 MDHEN, CDR2 SYDVKM. Trimming removed 6 bases from V and 5 bases from J; junction bases left unmatched: 10. The CDR3 region has the DNA TGTGCCAGCAGAAAAAGACAGGGCCTGGACGAGCAGTACTTC. Translating gives CASRKRQGLDEQYF.

This chain connects TRBV6-1 to TRBJ1-5; D gene unclear. Germline assignment: CDR1 MNHNS and CDR2 SASEGT. CDR3 length: 11 residues. Trimming removed 3 bases from V and 6 bases from J, with 3 bases in between. The CDR3 loop reads CASSDGQPQHF. The CDR3 nucleotides are TGTGCCAGCAGTGATGGTCAGCCCCAGCATTTT.

This clone appeared a few times. The sample has other DNA sequences that encode this CDR3 too. The V call is TRBV9, the J call TRBJ2-1; D is perhaps TRBD1 (7 bases). Germline-derived CDR1 and CDR2 are SGDLS and YYNGEE. This CDR3 spans 15 amino acids. Trimming pared 0 bases from V and 6 bases from J, leaving 13 bases between. The CDR3: CASSVEGARGNEQFF. Written as DNA, the CDR3 is TGTGCCAGCAGCGTAGAGGGGGCGCGGGGCAATGAGCAGTTCTTC.

This chain joins TRBV19 and TRBJ2-1, with 8 bases identical to TRBD2. Trimming cost V 3 bases and J 9 bases; bases outside gene matches: 10. Germline V gives CDR1 LNHDA, CDR2 SQIVND (reference sequence). The CDR3 length is 15 residues. The CDR3: CASSIRPGLGAEQFF. The DNA of the CDR3 is TGTGCCAGTAGTATTAGGCCGGGACTAGGAGCTGAGCAGTTCTTC.

Notes on this clone: A much larger clone is a single base away; this may be a read error. The V call is TRBV5-4, the J call TRBJ2-7; 11 nucleotides line up with TRBD1. J gave up 1 base and V 4 bases, and 1 base lay outside the gene matches. Germline CDR1 reads SGHNT; CDR2 reads YYREEE (reference sequence). The CDR3 length is 14 residues. The CDR3 reads CASSRDRGSYEQYF. The DNA of the CDR3 is TGTGCCAGCAGCAGGGACAGGGGGTCCTACGAGCAGTACTTC.

This clone was observed a single time. The CDR3 loop reads CASSPQGGSYEQYF. CDR3 DNA: TGTGCCAGCTCACCACAAGGAGGATCCTACGAGCAGTACTTC. The rearrangement uses TRBV18 and TRBJ2-7; D might be TRBD2 (5 bases). This CDR3 region has 14 residues. Germline-derived CDR1 and CDR2 are KGHSH and LQKENI. Deletions cut 1 base from V and 1 base from J, with 8 bases between.

The chain is built from TRBV18 and TRBJ1-3; TRBD1 matches at 7 bases. With 2 bases clipped from V and 0 bases from J, the junction kept 4 bases outside the gene matches. In germline, CDR1 is KGHSH, CDR2 LQKENI. The CDR3 totals 16 residues. The CDR3 spells CASSPGQESSGNTIYF. The CDR3, as DNA: TGTGCCAGCTCACCAGGACAGGAGAGCTCTGGAAACACCATATATTTT.

The chain links TRBV18 to TRBJ2-1, with 7 bases lining up with TRBD1. V shed 4 bases, J shed 7 bases, and the junction held 10 bases outside the gene matches. The length of the CDR3 is 15 residues. Germline V CDR1 and CDR2: KGHSH, LQKENI. CDR3: CASSQTGAAGNEQFF. CDR3 bases: TGTGCCAGCTCACAAACAGGGGCGGCCGGGAATGAGCAGTTCTTC.

The J gene is TRBJ2-1, the V gene TRBV7-9; D might be TRBD1 or TRBD2, each matching 5 bases. The V gene lost 11 bases and the J gene lost 4 bases, with 21 bases spanning the gap. CDR1 and CDR2 from the germline V gene are SEHNR and FQNEAQ (reference sequence). This CDR3 has 15 residues. The CDR3 is CASQAGRGPYNEQFF. The CDR3 DNA reads as TGTGCCTCTCAGGCGGGTAGGGGTCCTTACAATGAGCAGTTCTTC. The whole variable domain, remainder taken from reference TRBV7-9 and TRBJ2-1, is DTGVSQNPRHKITKRGQNVTFRCDPISEHNRLYWYRQTLGQGPEFLTYFQNEAQLEKSRLLSDRFSAERPKGSFSTLEIQRTEQGDSAMYLCASQAGRGPYNEQFFGPGTRLTVL.

The chain recombines TRBV5-4 with TRBJ2-2; 7 nucleotides match TRBD2. V shed 1 base, J shed 3 bases, and the junction held 3 bases outside the gene matches. Germline V gene lookup returns CDR1 SGHNT and CDR2 YYREEE (reference sequence). The CDR3 loop spans 15 amino acids. Written as DNA, the CDR3 is TGTGCCAGCAGCTTGAGGCTAGCGGACACCGGGGAGCTGTTTTTT. It encodes CASSLRLADTGELFF.

The V and J genes are TRBV7-3 and TRBJ2-2, with TRBD2 matching over 13 bases. The germline V gene encodes CDR1 SGHTA and CDR2 FQGTGA. Trimming removed 4 bases from V and 5 bases from J; junction bases left unmatched: 4. The CDR3 has 16 amino acids. In nucleotides, the CDR3 is TGTGCCAGCAGCTCGCCGGGACTAGCGGGGACCGGGGAGCTGTTTTTT. This gives the protein CASSSPGLAGTGELFF. Drawing the rest from reference TRBV7-3 and TRBJ2-2, the complete variable domain is GAGVSQTPSNKVTEKGKYVELRCDPISGHTALYWYRQSLGQGPEFLIYFQGTGAADDSGLPNDRFFAVRPEGSVSTLKIQRTERGDSAVYLCASSSPGLAGTGELFFGEGSRLTVL.

The V gene is TRBV7-8, the J gene TRBJ2-7, with D unclear. The ends were cut back, 5 bases at V and 6 bases at J, with 23 bases in the middle. This CDR3 region has 16 residues. Germline V gene sequence: CDR1 SGHVS, CDR2 FQNEAQ. In nucleotides, the CDR3 is TGTGCCAGCAGCGGCCTCCGGCGTCCCATCCTGGGCGAGCAGTACTTC. Translating gives CASSGLRRPILGEQYF.

The rearrangement joins TRBV13 to TRBJ2-3; unclear D gene. V lost 0 bases, J lost 3 bases, and 4 bases lay in between. CDR1 is PRHDT, CDR2 FYEKMQ, per germline (reference sequence). This CDR3 is 13 amino acids long. The CDR3 nucleotides read TGTGCCAGCAGCTTAGGCGGGACAGATACGCAGTATTTT. The encoded protein is CASSLGGTDTQYF.

The chain joins TRBV4-2 to TRBJ2-7; 14 nucleotides match TRBD2. This CDR3 comprises 17 residues. The germline CDR1 and CDR2 sequences are LGHNA and YNFKEQ. Trimming at V came to 3 bases and at J to 6 bases, leaving 10 bases not matched to a gene. The CDR3 region has the DNA TGTGCCAGCAGCCAGTTCGGGACTAGCGGGAGTCCTCGCGAGCAGTACTTC. It yields the protein CASSQFGTSGSPREQYF.

This chain joins TRBV28 and TRBJ2-7, with no clear D. Germline lookup yields CDR1 MDHEN and CDR2 SYDVKM. The V gene lost 3 bases and the J gene lost 1 base, with 7 bases spanning the gap. The CDR3 length is 13 residues. The CDR3 bases are TGTGCCAGCAGTTTCTCCGGTTCCTACGAGCAGTACTTC. Amino acid sequence: CASSFSGSYEQYF.

V is TRBV10-3 and J is TRBJ2-2, with D hard to call. V shed 4 bases and J shed 0 bases, with 12 bases lying between them. CDR1 ENHRY and CDR2 SYGVKD come from the germline V gene. The CDR3 totals 16 residues. In DNA form, the CDR3 reads TGTGCCATCAGTGTCTCTAGAGACACGAACACCGGGGAGCTGTTTTTT. It codes for CAISVSRDTNTGELFF.